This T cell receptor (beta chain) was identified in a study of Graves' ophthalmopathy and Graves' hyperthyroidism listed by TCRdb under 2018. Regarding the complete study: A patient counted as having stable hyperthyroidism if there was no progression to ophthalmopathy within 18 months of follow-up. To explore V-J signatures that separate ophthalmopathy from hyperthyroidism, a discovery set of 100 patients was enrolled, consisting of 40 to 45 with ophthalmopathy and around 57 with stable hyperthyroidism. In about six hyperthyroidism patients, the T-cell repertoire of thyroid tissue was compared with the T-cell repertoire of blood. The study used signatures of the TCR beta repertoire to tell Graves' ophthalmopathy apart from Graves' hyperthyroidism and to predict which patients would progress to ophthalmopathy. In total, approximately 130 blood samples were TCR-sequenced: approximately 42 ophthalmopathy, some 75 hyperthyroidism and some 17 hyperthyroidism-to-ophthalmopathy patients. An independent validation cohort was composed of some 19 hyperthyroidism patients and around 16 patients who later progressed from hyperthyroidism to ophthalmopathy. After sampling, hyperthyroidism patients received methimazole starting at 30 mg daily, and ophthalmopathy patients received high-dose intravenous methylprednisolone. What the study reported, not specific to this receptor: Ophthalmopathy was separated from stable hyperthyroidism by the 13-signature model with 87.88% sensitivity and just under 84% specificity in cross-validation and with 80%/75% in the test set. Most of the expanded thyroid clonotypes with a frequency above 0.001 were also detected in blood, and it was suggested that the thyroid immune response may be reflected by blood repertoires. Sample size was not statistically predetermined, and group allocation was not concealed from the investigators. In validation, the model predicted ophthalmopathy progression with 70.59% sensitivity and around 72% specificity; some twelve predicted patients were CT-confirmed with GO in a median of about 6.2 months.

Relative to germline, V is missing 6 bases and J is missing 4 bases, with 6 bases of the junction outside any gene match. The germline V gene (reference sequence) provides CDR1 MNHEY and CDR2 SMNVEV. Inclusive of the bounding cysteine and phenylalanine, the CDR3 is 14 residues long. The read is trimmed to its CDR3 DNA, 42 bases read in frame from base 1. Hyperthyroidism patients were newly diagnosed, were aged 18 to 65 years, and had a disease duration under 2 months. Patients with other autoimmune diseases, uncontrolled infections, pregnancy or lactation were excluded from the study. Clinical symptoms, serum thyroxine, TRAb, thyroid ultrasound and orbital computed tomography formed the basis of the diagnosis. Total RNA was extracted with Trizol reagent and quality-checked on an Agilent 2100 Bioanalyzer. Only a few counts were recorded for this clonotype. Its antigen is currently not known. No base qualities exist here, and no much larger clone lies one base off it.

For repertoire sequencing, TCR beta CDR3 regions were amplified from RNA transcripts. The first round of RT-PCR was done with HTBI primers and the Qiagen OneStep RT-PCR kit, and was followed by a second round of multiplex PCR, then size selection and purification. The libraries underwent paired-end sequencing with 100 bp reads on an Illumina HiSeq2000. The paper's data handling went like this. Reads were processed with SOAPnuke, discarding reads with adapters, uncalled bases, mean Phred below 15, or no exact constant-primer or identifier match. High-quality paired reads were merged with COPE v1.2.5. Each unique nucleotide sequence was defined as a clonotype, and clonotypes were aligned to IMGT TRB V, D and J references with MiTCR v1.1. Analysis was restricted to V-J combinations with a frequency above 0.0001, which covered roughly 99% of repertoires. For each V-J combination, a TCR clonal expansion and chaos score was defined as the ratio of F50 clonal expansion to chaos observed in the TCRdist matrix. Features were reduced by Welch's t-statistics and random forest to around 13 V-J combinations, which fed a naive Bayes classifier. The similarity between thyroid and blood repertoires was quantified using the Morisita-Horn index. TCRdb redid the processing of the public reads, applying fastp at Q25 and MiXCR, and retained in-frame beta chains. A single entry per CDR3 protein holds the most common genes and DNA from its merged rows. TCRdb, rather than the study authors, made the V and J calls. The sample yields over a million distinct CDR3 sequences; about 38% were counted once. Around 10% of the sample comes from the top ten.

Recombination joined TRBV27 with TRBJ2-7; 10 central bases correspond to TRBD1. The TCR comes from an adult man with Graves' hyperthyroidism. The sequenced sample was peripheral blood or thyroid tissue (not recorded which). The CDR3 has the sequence CASSPTGGEYEQYF. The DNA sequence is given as TGTGCCAGCAGCCCGACAGGGGGCGAATACGAGCAGTACTTC.